This entry concerns a single T cell receptor (beta chain). This clonotype was counted once. This clone's antigen is unknown. The input lacks base qualities; no much larger clone sits a single base away. The data stem from a study of post-analysis software for immune sequencing data (dated by TCRdb to 2013 to 2016). For the wider study: Disease courses on record covered relapsing-remitting, secondary progressive and progressive-relapsing multiple sclerosis, though some patients had no subtype annotation. The patient repertoires were compared against about 10 previously published healthy control repertoires obtained from donors aged 6 to 25 years. A subset of samples was prepared in parallel using single-end sample barcoding, then pooled and co-amplified after Illumina adapter ligation. The paper's findings and limits, for the study overall: Significantly higher frequencies in patients than in controls were found for about five TRBV segments, including TRBV5-6, TRBV5-1 and TRBV20-1. Significantly lower normalized Chao1 diversity was found in multiple sclerosis patients than in controls, suggesting substantial peripheral T-cell clonal expansion. The control group was slightly older than the multiple sclerosis patient group. Direct clustering with F measure revealed strong co-clustering of samples prepared in the same batch, which led to a batch-effect correction.

TCR beta repertoires were profiled from peripheral blood of more than ten young patients with multiple sclerosis to demonstrate the VDJtools post-analysis software. The multiple sclerosis patients were children and adolescents ranging in age from 6 to 15 years. The library was obtained by PCR. Sequencer: Illumina HiSeq 2500. Unique molecular identifiers were incorporated into TCR beta cDNA libraries to reduce PCR and sequencing biases. Approximately 500,000 cDNA molecules were obtained per 1 to 10 million input T cells, so each molecule approximated one T cell. The patient libraries were prepared and sequenced with the same protocol used for the earlier healthy control dataset. Within a given batch, samples were prepared together, multiplexed and sequenced on the same HiSeq lane. In the original analysis: Raw barcoded reads were processed with MIGEC, and single-read molecular identifier groups were discarded before consensus assembly and CDR3 extraction. VDJtools was used for post-analysis of the clonotype tables, and diversity was normalized by down-sampling every dataset to the size of the smallest sample. Repertoire overlap clustering matched CDR3 amino acid but not nucleotide sequences to correct batch-related cross-sample contamination. TCRdb handled the public reads itself, with Q25 trimming in fastp and clone calling in MiXCR, and kept productive beta chains. Here each entry gathers all rows of one CDR3 protein and keeps the most common genes and DNA. TCRdb, not the authors, supplied the V and J calls. The sample yields hundreds of thousands of distinct CDR3 sequences; about 32% were counted once. More than 0.45% of the sample is held by the ten biggest clonotypes.

Counted from cysteine to phenylalanine, this CDR3 has 19 amino acids. Of all the DNA, just the CDR3 is kept, 57 bases in frame from base 1. The germline V gene supplies CDR1 MDHEN and CDR2 SYDVKM. V is reduced by 7 bases and J by 1 base, leaving a spacing of 26 bases between them. Sequenced input: blood. The clonotype originates from a girl aged 5-17 years with multiple sclerosis. The receptor chain draws on TRBV28 and TRBJ2-1, with a tentative D call of TRBD1 or TRBD2, each matching 7 bases. The nucleotides are TGTGCCAGCAAGGCCCAGGGGGTATGGGGAGGGCCATCCTACAATGAGCAGTTCTTC. This encodes CASKAQGVWGGPSYNEQFF.